These 19 T cell receptor beta chains were sequenced from one sample in a study of T cells in Graves' hyperthyroidism and ophthalmopathy. TCR beta CDR3 region amplification was performed from RNA transcripts. During a first-round RT-PCR of the TCR CDR3, the HTBI primer set was used. One entry per CDR3 protein, called by TCRdb with MiXCR from the multiplex PCR reads. The sample holds approximately 410,000 distinct CDR3 sequences; over 12% are singletons and the top ten take around 13%. Input material: blood. Receptor source: a man younger than 35 with Graves' ophthalmopathy.

This clonotype has ten or more counts. This chain joins TRBV12-3 or TRBV12-4 and TRBJ1-6, with 8 nucleotides matching TRBD1. V shed 4 bases and J 8 bases; nucleotides not matched to a gene: 4. The CDR3 has 14 amino acids. The CDR3 spells CASSSGTGYSPLHF. CDR3 in DNA: TGTGCCAGCAGTTCCGGGACAGGATATTCACCCCTCCACTTT.

This clonotype has at least ten counts. V gene TRBV3-1 combines with J gene TRBJ2-1; weak D call: TRBD2 (6 bases). Trimming pared 1 base from V and 0 bases from J, leaving 10 bases between. Germline CDR1 LGHDT, CDR2 YNNKEL (reference sequence). The CDR3 has 16 residues. The CDR3 here is CASSQGRESSYNEQFF. CDR3 nucleotide sequence: TGTGCCAGCAGCCAAGGGAGGGAGAGCTCCTACAATGAGCAGTTCTTC.

The V and J genes are TRBV9 and TRBJ1-1, with no clear D. The CDR3 totals 13 residues. Germline V CDR1 and CDR2: SGDLS, YYNGEE. Trimming left V 6 bases short and J 7 bases short, with 16 bases between. CDR3 DNA: TGTGCCAGCATGGGAGTAAAAACGGGTGAAGCTTTCTTT. Translation: CASMGVKTGEAFF.

This clonotype was observed a few times. The rearrangement links TRBV6-2 or TRBV6-3 to TRBJ2-7; TRBD1 aligns across 7 bases. Losses at the gene ends were 6 bases for V and 3 bases for J; bases not matched to a gene: 8. The germline V gene has CDR1 MNHEY and CDR2 SVGEGT. This CDR3 is 14 amino acids long. This chain's CDR3 is CASSWDSINYEQYF. The CDR3 DNA sequence: TGTGCCAGCAGCTGGGACAGTATAAACTACGAGCAGTACTTC.

There are many counts of this clonotype. The gene calls are TRBV6-1 and TRBJ1-2; TRBD1 might be the D (5 bases). V was clipped by 1 base and J by 4 bases, with 10 bases between them. The CDR3 contains 14 residues. The germline V gene encodes CDR1 MNHNS and CDR2 SASEGT. CDR3 DNA: TGTGCCAGCAGTGAAGGTGGGGCTGGCTATGGCTACACCTTC. Encoded protein: CASSEGGAGYGYTF.

This clonotype was seen repeatedly, ten times or more. The CDR3 coding sequence is TGTGCCAGCCGGTCTGATACTGAAGCTTTCTTT. As protein: CASRSDTEAFF. The chain uses TRBV7-8 and TRBJ1-1; the D is unclear. This CDR3 has 11 residues. Germline values: CDR1 SGHVS, CDR2 FQNEAQ. Trimming took off 8 bases at V and 5 bases at J, with 9 bases between the two ends.

This clonotype appeared many times. This rearrangement joins TRBV30 to TRBJ2-3, with D hard to call. V gave up 4 bases and J gave up 0 bases, with 2 bases separating them. Germline V CDR1 and CDR2: GTSNPN, SVGIG (reference sequence). The CDR3 length is 11 residues. The CDR3 is CAWISTDTQYF. As DNA, the CDR3 is TGTGCCTGGATCAGCACAGATACGCAGTATTTT.

Regarding this clonotype: Being one base from a much bigger clone, this may be a read error. V usage is TRBV10-1 and J usage is TRBJ1-1; D call uncertain. Germline values: CDR1 WNHNN, CDR2 SYGVQD (reference sequence). CDR3 length equals 15 residues. Trimming stripped 0 bases from V and 6 bases from J, with 14 bases between. In DNA form, the CDR3 reads TGCGCCAGCAGTGAGTCGGCTGAAGTGGGCGCTGAAGCTTTCTTT. The encoded protein is CASSESAEVGAEAFF.

The chain is built from TRBV7-3 and TRBJ2-5; TRBD2 is a possible D gene (6 bases). This CDR3 comprises 14 residues. CDR1 SGHTA and CDR2 FQGTGA come from the germline V gene. Trimming left V 5 bases short and J 5 bases short, with 15 bases between. This chain's CDR3 is CASSLRDAGETQYF. CDR3 nucleotides: TGTGCCAGCAGCCTCCGGGACGCGGGGGAGACCCAGTACTTC.

The V call is TRBV7-9, the J call TRBJ2-3, with 13 positions matching TRBD2. CDR1 SEHNR and CDR2 FQNEAQ come from the germline V gene (reference sequence). The CDR3 extends over 15 amino acids. The V and J ends lost 5 bases and 11 bases, in that order; junction bases with no gene match: 10. The CDR3 loop is CASSTGTSGARGQYF. The CDR3 DNA sequence: TGTGCCAGCAGCACCGGGACTAGCGGGGCCCGGGGGCAGTATTTT.

This clonotype was recorded many times. An end of the junction does not agree with germline; a read error may underlie this. The chain has TRBV2 and TRBJ1-1; D is possibly TRBD1 (5 bases). The V gene's germline CDR1 is SNHLY and CDR2 FYNNEI. The CDR3 has 15 residues. CDR3 DNA sequence: TGTGCCGGCAGTGCCTGGGTCAGGGCGAATACTGAAGCTTTCTTT. Residues: CAGSAWVRANTEAFF. Looking up the rest from reference TRBV2 and TRBJ1-1 gives the full variable domain: EPEVTQTPSHQVTQMGQEVILRCVPISNHLYFYWYRQILGQKVEFLVSFYNNEISEKSEIFDDQFSVERPDGSNFTLKIRSTKLEDSAMYFCAGSAWVRANTEAFFGQGTRLTVV.

The rearrangement links TRBV10-3 to TRBJ2-3; TRBD2 matches 8 bases. The trim removed 4 bases at V and 2 bases at J, leaving 11 bases unmatched. CDR3 length: 17 amino acids. Per germline, CDR1 ENHRY and CDR2 SYGVKD. The CDR3 DNA reads TGTGCCATCAGTGGGTCGATTGGCGGGGGGCCCACAGATACGCAGTATTTT. Residues: CAISGSIGGGPTDTQYF.

This clonotype was seen ten or more times. For the CDR3, the DNA is TGTGCCAGCAGTTTATACGGATCCGATGAAGCTTTCTTT. Amino acids: CASSLYGSDEAFF. The chain recombines TRBV27 with TRBJ1-1; D not resolved. The CDR3 consists of 13 residues. V gave up 1 base and J gave up 7 bases, with 10 bases separating them. The V gene's germline CDR1 is MNHEY and CDR2 SMNVEV (reference sequence).

This clonotype has ten or more counts. The chain employs TRBV3-1 and TRBJ2-1, with 12 bases that match TRBD2. The CDR3 has 15 residues. Looked up from germline, CDR1 is LGHDT and CDR2 is YNNKEL (reference sequence). The ends lost 2 bases at V and 6 bases at J; junction bases unmatched: 2. This chain's CDR3 is CASSQSTSGGNEQFF. CDR3 coding DNA: TGTGCCAGCAGCCAATCGACTAGCGGGGGCAATGAGCAGTTCTTC.

This clonotype was counted between two and nine times. The chain has TRBV2 and TRBJ2-7, with 7 bases matching TRBD1. The germline CDR1 and CDR2 sequences are SNHLY and FYNNEI. V lost 4 bases, J lost 6 bases, and 6 bases stayed unmatched. The CDR3 runs 13 residues. This chain's CDR3 is CASSGQGPLEQYF. The CDR3 DNA is TGTGCCAGCAGTGGACAGGGTCCGCTCGAGCAGTACTTC.

This clonotype has a count of ten or more. The gene calls are TRBV11-2 and TRBJ2-7, with D possibly TRBD1 on 5 matching bases. This CDR3 comprises 15 residues. V lost 0 bases, J lost 3 bases, and 12 bases lay in between. Germline values: CDR1 SGHAT, CDR2 FQNNGV. The CDR3 sequence: CASSLEPDNYYEQYF. CDR3 DNA: TGTGCCAGCAGCTTAGAACCGGACAATTACTACGAGCAGTACTTC.

This clonotype was counted at least ten times. The rearrangement joins TRBV7-8 to TRBJ2-7; D unclear. With 5 bases removed from V and 0 bases from J, the gap between germline ends came to 11 bases. The CDR3 is 14 amino acids. The germline V gene has CDR1 SGHVS and CDR2 FQNEAQ. CDR3 protein: CASSLVRVSYEQYF. Here the CDR3 DNA reads TGTGCCAGCAGCCTGGTCCGTGTCTCCTACGAGCAGTACTTC.

This clonotype was detected ten times or more. The chain links TRBV20-1 to TRBJ2-2; D is ambiguous. The V gene lost 5 bases and the J gene lost 0 bases, with 10 bases spanning the gap. This CDR3 has 14 amino acids. Germline lookup yields CDR1 DFQATT and CDR2 SNEGSKA (reference sequence). The CDR3 is CSACRYANTGELFF. The DNA of the CDR3 is TGCAGTGCTTGCCGGTACGCGAACACCGGGGAGCTGTTTTTT.

The sample holds many counts of this clonotype. The genes are TRBV2 and TRBJ2-1; 10 positions agree with TRBD2. V was pared by 2 bases and J by 10 bases, with 8 bases of the junction left unmatched. The CDR3 spans 15 residues. Germline V CDR1 and CDR2: SNHLY, FYNNEI. CDR3 nucleotide sequence: TGTGCCAGCAGTGAAACTAGCGGGGAAACCCTGGAGCAGTTCTTC. As protein: CASSETSGETLEQFF.